These 26 T cell receptor beta chains were sequenced from one sample in a study of cytomegalovirus exposure and HLA in healthy donors. This PCR relied on a set of 60 Vbeta primers and 13 Jbeta primers. Generated by immunoSEQ multiplex PCR, the TCRdb table keeps only in-frame clones and is missing some. The sample records over 95,000 clones, 65% to 75% being singletons. Sequenced input: PBMCs. All receptors derive from a woman aged 40-49 years in good health and CMV-seropositive.

The chain couples TRBV21-1 to TRBJ1-2. TRBV21-1 represents a pseudogene. CDR3 length: 15 amino acids. The chain's CDR3 is CASSKALTFIYGYTF. CDR3 coding DNA: TGTGCCAGCAGCAAAGCCCTGACTTTTATCTATGGCTACACCTTC.

The table lists this clone with a few counts. V is TRBV2 and J is TRBJ2-5; D remains ambiguous. V was clipped by 3 bases and J by 2 bases, with 7 bases between them. The CDR3 has 13 residues. Germline lookup yields CDR1 SNHLY and CDR2 FYNNEI. The DNA of the CDR3 is TGTGCCAGCAGTGATGGGCAGCAAGAGACCCAGTACTTC. This translates into CASSDGQQETQYF.

The CDR3: CAWRPPLAGGPSYEQYF. The CDR3 DNA reads TGTGCCTGGAGGCCACCGCTAGCGGGAGGCCCCTCCTACGAGCAGTACTTC. The chain joins TRBV30 to TRBJ2-7; 11 positions agree with TRBD2. Per germline, CDR1 GTSNPN and CDR2 SVGIG (reference sequence). The CDR3 length is 17 residues. V shed 3 bases, J shed 0 bases, and the junction held 10 bases outside the gene matches.

This chain uses TRBV11-3 with TRBJ1-1, with D hard to call. Germline CDR1 and CDR2: SGHNT and YENEEA. Trimming shortened V by 2 bases and J by 2 bases, and 18 bases separated the two germline ends. The CDR3 is 17 residues long. The DNA of the CDR3 is TGTGCCAGCAGCTTAAACCAGCTTGGGCAGCCAAACACTGAAGCTTTCTTT. The encoded protein is CASSLNQLGQPNTEAFF.

The V call is TRBV7-9, the J call TRBJ1-2; 9 bases are a match to TRBD1. With 0 bases clipped from V and 6 bases from J, the junction kept 8 bases outside the gene matches. The CDR3 totals 16 residues. Germline CDR1 is SEHNR and CDR2 is FQNEAQ (reference sequence). DNA for the CDR3: TGTGCCAGCAGCTTAGCCAACAGGGGGCGCCTCGATGGCTACACCTTC. Protein: CASSLANRGRLDGYTF.

The CDR3 sequence: CATSRDGTGSGNTIYF. For the CDR3, the DNA is TGTGCCACCAGCAGAGATGGAACAGGATCTGGAAACACCATATATTTT. This chain uses TRBV15 with TRBJ1-3, with D possibly matching TRBD1 (5 bases). V was cut by 0 bases and J by 1 base, with 10 bases left in between. Germline CDR1 is LNHNV and CDR2 is YYDKDF (reference sequence). CDR3 size: 16 residues.

This rearrangement joins TRBV28 to TRBJ1-3; possible D gene TRBD1, 5 bases. The CDR3 spans 15 residues. V was trimmed by 1 base and J by 4 bases, leaving 11 bases between them. Germline CDR1 is MDHEN and CDR2 is SYDVKM. The CDR3 reads CASSLFAGGGNTIYF. DNA for the CDR3: TGTGCCAGCAGTTTATTTGCGGGGGGAGGAAACACCATATATTTT.

This clone was observed a single time. The chain has TRBV18 and TRBJ1-1; tentatively, D is TRBD1 (6 bases). Deletions cut 6 bases from V and 1 base from J, with 9 bases between. Germline CDR1 is KGHSH and CDR2 is LQKENI. The CDR3 length is 13 residues. This CDR3 reads CASSWDKNTEAFF. The CDR3 DNA follows: TGTGCCAGCTCGTGGGACAAGAACACTGAAGCTTTCTTT.

V and J are TRBV11-3 and TRBJ1-6; 10 bases map to TRBD1. The CDR3 loop spans 13 amino acids. Germline V lookup: CDR1 SGHNT, CDR2 YENEEA. V trimming: 8 bases; J trimming: 7 bases; junction bases outside the gene matches: 2. The CDR3 reads CASAGQGNSPLHF. The CDR3 DNA is TGTGCCAGCGCGGGACAGGGGAATTCACCCCTCCACTTT.

J is TRBJ1-1 and V is TRBV5-1; tentative D call: TRBD1 (6 bases). Germline CDR1 and CDR2: SGHRS and YFSETQ. CDR3 size: 14 residues. V dropped 7 bases and J dropped 0 bases, with 13 bases sitting between them. The CDR3 loop reads CASAWTDMNTEAFF. The CDR3 region has the DNA TGCGCCAGCGCATGGACAGACATGAACACTGAAGCTTTCTTT. Full variable domain (missing parts from reference TRBV5-1 and TRBJ1-1): KAGVTQTPRYLIKTRGQQVTLSCSPISGHRSVSWYQQTPGQGLQFLFEYFSETQRNKGNFPGRFSGRQFSNSRSEMNVSTLELGDSALYLCASAWTDMNTEAFFGQGTRLTVV.

V gene TRBV27 combines with J gene TRBJ2-1; 9 bases line up with TRBD2. The CDR3 has 15 amino acids. In germline, CDR1 is MNHEY, CDR2 SMNVEV (reference sequence). Losses at the gene ends were 3 bases for V and 8 bases for J; bases not matched to a gene: 8. CDR3 nucleotide sequence: TGTGCCAGCAGTTTTTCGGCTAGCGGGAAAGATGAGCAGTTCTTC. Encoded protein: CASSFSASGKDEQFF.

This rearrangement joins TRBV4-2 to TRBJ1-5; possibly TRBD1 for D (6 bases). Germline CDR1 LGHNA, CDR2 YNFKEQ. Trimming shortened V by 4 bases and J by 6 bases, and 19 bases separated the two germline ends. This CDR3 comprises 16 residues. The CDR3 spells CASSPSYRDWGQPQHF. The CDR3 nucleotides are TGTGCCAGCAGCCCGTCTTACAGGGATTGGGGTCAGCCCCAGCATTTT.

The genes are TRBV7-6 and TRBJ1-6, with D uncertain. Per the germline V gene, CDR1 is SGHVS and CDR2 is FNYEAQ. CDR3 length: 16 amino acids. Trimming left V 4 bases short and J 7 bases short, with 17 bases between. The CDR3 region has the DNA TGTGCCAGCAGCTCGAGGAGTCGGGAGAAAAATTCACCCCTCCACTTT. This codes for CASSSRSREKNSPLHF.

This clone was seen only once. The chain combines TRBV25-1 with TRBJ2-7; TRBD2 aligns across 11 bases. Germline values: CDR1 MGHDK, CDR2 SYGVNS. V lost 2 bases, J lost 3 bases, and 0 bases stayed unmatched. The CDR3 runs 14 residues. The CDR3 DNA reads as TGTGCCAGCAGTGAAGGACTAGCGGGCTACGAGCAGTACTTC. It yields the protein CASSEGLAGYEQYF.

The chain joins TRBV9 to TRBJ2-4; the match to TRBD2 covers 7 bases. J was trimmed by 2 bases and V by 0 bases; bases with no gene match: 2. This CDR3 spans 15 amino acids. Germline V gene sequence: CDR1 SGDLS, CDR2 YYNGEE. The CDR3 DNA reads as TGTGCCAGCAGCGTAGGGGGGGGTTCCAAAAACATTCAGTACTTC. Protein product: CASSVGGGSKNIQYF.

This chain connects TRBV18 to TRBJ1-2, with D possibly TRBD1 on 6 matching bases. V lost 0 bases and J lost 4, with 12 bases in between. CDR1 and CDR2 from the germline V gene are KGHSH and LQKENI. This CDR3 is 15 amino acids long. Here the CDR3 DNA reads TGTGCCAGCTCACCACCCAGGGGCTTGGGCTATGGCTACACCTTC. This translates into CASSPPRGLGYGYTF.

The chain employs TRBV2 and TRBJ1-2, with TRBD1 matching over 7 bases. Looked up from germline, CDR1 is SNHLY and CDR2 is FYNNEI. The V and J ends lost 10 bases and 2 bases, in that order; junction bases with no gene match: 7. This CDR3 spans 13 amino acids. The CDR3 loop is CANHRDSNYGYTF. Here the CDR3 DNA reads TGTGCCAACCACCGGGACAGCAACTATGGCTACACCTTC.

This clone appeared a few times. The chain has TRBV7-3 and TRBJ1-2; 7 bases are a match to TRBD1. The CDR3 sequence is 15 residues long. J gave up 7 bases and V 5 bases, and 13 bases lay outside the gene matches. Germline V CDR1 and CDR2: SGHTA, FQGTGA. CDR3 nucleotides: TGTGCCAGCAGCCCTACAGAGGGGGCTCTGGGTGGCTACACCTTC. It translates to CASSPTEGALGGYTF.

V usage is TRBV28 and J usage is TRBJ2-1; D uncertain. The CDR3 length is 12 residues. Germline CDR1 MDHEN, CDR2 SYDVKM. Trimming pared 3 bases from V and 4 bases from J, leaving 4 bases between. In DNA form, the CDR3 reads TGTGCCAGCAGTTTTCCTTACAATGAGCAGTTCTTC. Translated: CASSFPYNEQFF.

The chain couples TRBV2 to TRBJ2-4; 13 bases match TRBD2. There are 18 residues in the CDR3. Germline trimming cut 4 bases from V and 3 bases from J; bases unmatched to any gene: 9. Germline V gene sequence: CDR1 SNHLY, CDR2 FYNNEI. The CDR3 loop is CASSATTGLAGIKNIQYF. In nucleotides, the CDR3 is TGTGCCAGCAGTGCCACTACGGGACTAGCGGGAATCAAAAACATTCAGTACTTC.

V is TRBV5-1 and J is TRBJ1-4; weak D call: TRBD1 (5 bases). Germline V lookup: CDR1 SGHRS, CDR2 YFSETQ. This CDR3 comprises 13 residues. V shed 5 bases and J shed 8 bases, with 13 bases lying between them. CDR3 DNA: TGCGCCAGCAGTAAGGACACTCGGGAAAAACTGTTTTTT. As protein: CASSKDTREKLFF.

In this sample, this clone turned up a few times. The CDR3 coding sequence is TGTGCCAGCGCCGGGACAGAATTCTCTAACTATGGCTACACCTTC. Its protein is CASAGTEFSNYGYTF. The chain combines TRBV19 with TRBJ1-2, with 7 bases identical to TRBD1. Trimming removed 9 bases from V and 0 bases from J; junction bases left unmatched: 10. The length of the CDR3 is 15 residues. Germline V CDR1 and CDR2: LNHDA, SQIVND (reference sequence).

The rearrangement links TRBV7-2 to TRBJ2-3, with a weak D call TRBD2 (5 bases). Germline lookup yields CDR1 SGHTA and CDR2 FQGNSA. V was cut by 4 bases and J by 2 bases, with 13 bases left in between. There are 15 residues in the CDR3. DNA for the CDR3: TGTGCCAGCAGCTCCGGGGTACCACCCACAGATACGCAGTATTTT. It is translated as CASSSGVPPTDTQYF.

The CDR3 nucleotides are TGTGCCTGGAGTGTAAATCCCCTTTACGAGCAGTACTTC. Its protein product is CAWSVNPLYEQYF. This chain joins TRBV30 and TRBJ2-7; D unclear. The CDR3 totals 13 residues. Germline CDR1 GTSNPN, CDR2 SVGIG (reference sequence). Trimming cost V 0 bases and J 4 bases, with 10 bases left between them.

This sequence joins TRBV5-1 and TRBJ2-1, with D possibly matching TRBD2 (6 bases). The V end lost 3 bases, the J end lost 0 bases, and 10 bases lay between the germline ends. The CDR3 totals 15 residues. Germline loops: CDR1 SGHRS, CDR2 YFSETQ. The CDR3 DNA reads TGCGCCAGCAGCTGGAAAGCGGGCTCCTACAATGAGCAGTTCTTC. This sequence encodes CASSWKAGSYNEQFF.

The rearrangement joins TRBV13 to TRBJ2-7; 7 bases agree with TRBD2. J gave up 7 bases and V 5 bases, and 26 bases lay outside the gene matches. From germline, CDR1 is PRHDT and CDR2 FYEKMQ (reference sequence). The CDR3 length is 19 residues. This CDR3 reads CASSPAGVSLGLTDREQYF. As DNA, the CDR3 is TGTGCCAGCAGCCCGGCCGGGGTCTCCCTGGGACTAACAGATCGGGAGCAGTACTTC.